The entry below gives a single T cell receptor (beta chain) sequence along with its context. The antigen remains undetermined. Naive CD8 libraries were made from about 20,000 to 1,000,000 sorted cells, and they used 10%, 30% or 50% RNA. This sample is drawn from a study of molecular identifiers for immune sequencing clone quantification. General study results and limits: Clone sizes could be underestimated for highly expanded clones when identical TCR molecules share a barcode.

Trimming cost V 2 bases and J 2 bases; bases outside gene matches: 2. The V gene's germline CDR1 is DFQATT and CDR2 SNEGSKA (reference sequence). The CDR3 has 15 residues. TCRdb fed the PCR reads into MiXCR, producing one record per CDR3 protein. The table lists 490,000 or so distinct CDR3 sequences, about a quarter of them singletons, with approximately 0.76% in the top ten. The sequenced material came from naive CD8+ T cells from blood, with Jurkat cell RNA spiked in. Subset meaning: FACS-sorted CD8+CD4-CCR7+CD45RA+ naive T cells. The chain has TRBV20-1 and TRBJ2-1; 11 bases line up with TRBD2. The receptor was derived from a human donor in good health. Some libraries in this study had Jurkat cell RNA spiked in. The DNA of the CDR3 is TGCAGTGCTAGACCGACTAGCGGGGCCTACAATGAGCAGTTCTTC. Amino acids: CSARPTSGAYNEQFF.